This entry is about one TCR beta chain. This entry belongs to a study of OX40 agonist ivuxolimab in advanced cancers. On the study more broadly: Given to patients was ivuxolimab, an agonistic anti-OX40 (CD134) antibody. While on treatment, patients had intravenous ivuxolimab at 0.01 to 10 mg/kg every 2 weeks.

This CDR3 contains 12 residues. V shed 1 base and J shed 7 bases, with 7 bases lying between them. Germline assignment: CDR1 SGHTA and CDR2 FQGNSA. Assay: immunoSEQ multiplex PCR; the TCRdb copy retains only in-frame clones and omits some. The sample has some 5,600 clones, about two thirds seen once. The input for sequencing was CD4+ or CD8+ T cells sorted from blood, taken in a trial of the OX40 agonist ivuxolimab. The chain couples TRBV7-2 to TRBJ1-2; no reliable D call. The sequence was obtained from an adult with an advanced solid tumor such as melanoma, head and neck, liver or kidney cancer. CDR3 protein: CASSLDRGGYTF. CDR3 DNA: TGTGCCAGCAGCTTAGATCGGGGTGGCTACACCTTC.